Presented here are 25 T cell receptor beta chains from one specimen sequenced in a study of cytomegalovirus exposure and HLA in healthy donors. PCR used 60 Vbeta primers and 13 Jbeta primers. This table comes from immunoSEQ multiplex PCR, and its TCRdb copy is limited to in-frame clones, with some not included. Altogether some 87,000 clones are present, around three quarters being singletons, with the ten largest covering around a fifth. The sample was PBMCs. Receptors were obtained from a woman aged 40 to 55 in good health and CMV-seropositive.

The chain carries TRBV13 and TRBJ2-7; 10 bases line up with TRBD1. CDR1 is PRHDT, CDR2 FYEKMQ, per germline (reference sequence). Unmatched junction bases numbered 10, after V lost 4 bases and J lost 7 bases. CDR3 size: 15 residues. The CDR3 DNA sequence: TGTGCCAGCAGCTCCCGGGGACAGGGGCTTGAAGAGCAGTACTTC. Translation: CASSSRGQGLEEQYF.

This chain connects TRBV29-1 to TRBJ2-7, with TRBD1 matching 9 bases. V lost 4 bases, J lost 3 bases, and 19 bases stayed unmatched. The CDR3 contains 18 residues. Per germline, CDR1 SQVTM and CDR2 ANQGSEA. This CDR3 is CSVAEDRDRAGFIYEQYF. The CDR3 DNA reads TGCAGCGTTGCCGAAGACCGGGACAGGGCCGGTTTCATCTACGAGCAGTACTTC.

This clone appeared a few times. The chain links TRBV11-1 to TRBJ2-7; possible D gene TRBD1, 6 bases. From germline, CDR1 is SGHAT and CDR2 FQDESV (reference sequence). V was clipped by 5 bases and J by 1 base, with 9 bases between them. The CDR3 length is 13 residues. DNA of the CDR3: TGTGCCAGCAGCGTTGGACAGTCCTACGAGCAGTACTTC. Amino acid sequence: CASSVGQSYEQYF.

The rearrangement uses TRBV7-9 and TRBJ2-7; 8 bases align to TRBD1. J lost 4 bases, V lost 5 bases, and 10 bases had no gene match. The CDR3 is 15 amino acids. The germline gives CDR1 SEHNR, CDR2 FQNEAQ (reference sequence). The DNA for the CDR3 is TGTGCCAGCAGCCCACTCAGGGGGCAGGATTACGAGCAGTACTTC. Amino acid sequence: CASSPLRGQDYEQYF.

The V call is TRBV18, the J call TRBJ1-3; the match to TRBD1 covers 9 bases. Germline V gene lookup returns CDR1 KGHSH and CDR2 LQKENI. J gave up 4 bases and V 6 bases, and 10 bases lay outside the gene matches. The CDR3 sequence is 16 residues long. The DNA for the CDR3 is TGTGCCAGCTCGCCAGGGACAGGGTTTATCGGAAACACCATATATTTT. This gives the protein CASSPGTGFIGNTIYF.

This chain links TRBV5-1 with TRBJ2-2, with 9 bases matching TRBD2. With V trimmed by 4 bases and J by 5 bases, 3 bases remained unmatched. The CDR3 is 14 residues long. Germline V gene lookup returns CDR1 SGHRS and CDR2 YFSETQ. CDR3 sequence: CASSALAGTGELFF. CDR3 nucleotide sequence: TGCGCCAGCAGCGCGCTAGCGGGGACCGGGGAGCTGTTTTTT.

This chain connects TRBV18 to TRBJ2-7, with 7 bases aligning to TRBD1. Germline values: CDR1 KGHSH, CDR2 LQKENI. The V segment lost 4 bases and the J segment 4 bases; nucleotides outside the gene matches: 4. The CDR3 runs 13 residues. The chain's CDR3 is CASSLGQPYEQYF. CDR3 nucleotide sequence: TGTGCCAGCTCACTGGGACAGCCTTACGAGCAGTACTTC.

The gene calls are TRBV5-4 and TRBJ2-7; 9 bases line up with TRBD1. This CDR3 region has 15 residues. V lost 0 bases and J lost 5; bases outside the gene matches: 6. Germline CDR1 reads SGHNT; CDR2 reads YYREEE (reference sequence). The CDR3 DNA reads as TGTGCCAGCAGCTTGGCCGGGACAGGGTCCCACGAGCAGTACTTC. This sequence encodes CASSLAGTGSHEQYF.

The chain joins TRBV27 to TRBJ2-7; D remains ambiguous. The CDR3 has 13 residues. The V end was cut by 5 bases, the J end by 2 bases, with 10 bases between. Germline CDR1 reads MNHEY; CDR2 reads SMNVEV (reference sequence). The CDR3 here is CASSRVGAYEQYF. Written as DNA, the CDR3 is TGTGCCAGCAGTCGGGTAGGAGCCTACGAGCAGTACTTC.

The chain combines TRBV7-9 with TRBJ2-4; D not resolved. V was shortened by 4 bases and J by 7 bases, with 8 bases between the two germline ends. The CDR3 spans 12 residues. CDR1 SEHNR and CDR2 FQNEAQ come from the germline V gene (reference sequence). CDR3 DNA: TGTGCCAGCAGCTATACAGCTAACATTCAGTACTTC. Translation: CASSYTANIQYF.

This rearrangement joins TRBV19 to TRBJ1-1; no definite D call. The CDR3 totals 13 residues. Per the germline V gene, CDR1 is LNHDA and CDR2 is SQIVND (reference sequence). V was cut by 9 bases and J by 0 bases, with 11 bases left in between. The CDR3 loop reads CASSRLVNTEAFF. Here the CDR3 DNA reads TGTGCCAGCTCTAGGTTGGTGAACACTGAAGCTTTCTTT. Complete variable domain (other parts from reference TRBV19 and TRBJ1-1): DGGITQSPKYLFRKEGQNVTLSCEQNLNHDAMYWYRQDPGQGLRLIYYSQIVNDFQKGDIAEGYSVSREKKESFPLTVTSAQKNPTAFYLCASSRLVNTEAFFGQGTRLTVV.

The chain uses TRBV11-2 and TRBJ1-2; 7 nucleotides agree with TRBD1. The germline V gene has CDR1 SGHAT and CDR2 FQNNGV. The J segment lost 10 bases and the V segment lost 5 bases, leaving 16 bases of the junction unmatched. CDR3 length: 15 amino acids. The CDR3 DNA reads TGTGCCAGCAGCCTAACGGACCTCGGACAGGCCTACTACACCTTC. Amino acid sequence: CASSLTDLGQAYYTF.

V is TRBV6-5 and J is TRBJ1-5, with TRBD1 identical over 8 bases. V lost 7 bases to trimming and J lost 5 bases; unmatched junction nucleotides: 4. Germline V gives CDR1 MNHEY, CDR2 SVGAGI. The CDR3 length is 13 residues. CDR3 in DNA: TGTGCCAGCAAAGGACAGGGCCATCAGCCCCAGCATTTT. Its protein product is CASKGQGHQPQHF.

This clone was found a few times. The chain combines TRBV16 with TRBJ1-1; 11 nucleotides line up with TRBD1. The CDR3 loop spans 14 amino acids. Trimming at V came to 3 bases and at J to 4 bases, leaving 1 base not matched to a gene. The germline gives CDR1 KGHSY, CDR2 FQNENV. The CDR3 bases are TGTGCCAGCAGCCAGGGACAGGGGGGCACTGAAGCTTTCTTT. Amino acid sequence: CASSQGQGGTEAFF.

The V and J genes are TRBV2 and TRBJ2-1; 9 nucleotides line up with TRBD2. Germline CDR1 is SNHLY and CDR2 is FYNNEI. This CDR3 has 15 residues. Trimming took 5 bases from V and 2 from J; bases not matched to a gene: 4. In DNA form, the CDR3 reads TGTGCCAGCAGTAGCGGGGGGCTTACCTACAATGAGCAGTTCTTC. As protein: CASSSGGLTYNEQFF.

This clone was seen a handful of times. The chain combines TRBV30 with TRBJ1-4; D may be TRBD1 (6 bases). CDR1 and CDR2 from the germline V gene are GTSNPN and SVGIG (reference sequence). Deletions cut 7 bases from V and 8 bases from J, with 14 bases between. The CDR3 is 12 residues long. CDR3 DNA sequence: TGTGCCTCGCAGGGGCGTGAGGAAAAACTGTTTTTT. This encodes CASQGREEKLFF.

The CDR3 DNA reads as TGCAGCGTTGTAGAGCAGGCTGAGACCCAGTACTTC. Residues: CSVVEQAETQYF. The rearrangement joins TRBV29-1 to TRBJ2-5; D is ambiguous. The CDR3 loop spans 12 amino acids. Germline V gene lookup returns CDR1 SQVTM and CDR2 ANQGSEA. The ends were cut back, 4 bases at V and 5 bases at J, with 11 bases in the middle.

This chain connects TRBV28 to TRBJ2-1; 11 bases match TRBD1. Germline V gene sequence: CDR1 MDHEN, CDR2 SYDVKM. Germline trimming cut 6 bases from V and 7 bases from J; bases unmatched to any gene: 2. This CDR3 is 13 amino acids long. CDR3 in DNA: TGTGCCAGCAGGGGACAGGGGGGGAATGAGCAGTTCTTC. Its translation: CASRGQGGNEQFF.

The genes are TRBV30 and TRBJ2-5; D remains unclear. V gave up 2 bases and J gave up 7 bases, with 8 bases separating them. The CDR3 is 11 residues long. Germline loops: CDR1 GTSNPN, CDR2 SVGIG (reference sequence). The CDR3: CAWSPRGTQYF. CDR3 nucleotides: TGTGCCTGGAGTCCCAGAGGGACCCAGTACTTC.

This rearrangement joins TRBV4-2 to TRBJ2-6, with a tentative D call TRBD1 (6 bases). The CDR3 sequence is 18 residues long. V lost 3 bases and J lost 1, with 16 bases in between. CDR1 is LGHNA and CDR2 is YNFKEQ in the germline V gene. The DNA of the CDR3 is TGTGCCAGCAGCCACATGCAGGGGTTTAGTTCTGGGGCCAACGTCCTGACTTTC. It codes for CASSHMQGFSSGANVLTF.

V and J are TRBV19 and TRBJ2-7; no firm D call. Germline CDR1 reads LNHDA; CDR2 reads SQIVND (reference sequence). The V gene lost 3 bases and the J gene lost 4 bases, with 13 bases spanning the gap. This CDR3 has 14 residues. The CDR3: CASSMRTPRYEQYF. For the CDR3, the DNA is TGTGCCAGTAGTATGCGTACACCGAGGTACGAGCAGTACTTC.

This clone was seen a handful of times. The CDR3 here is CASSLVQGETQYF. The CDR3 DNA sequence: TGTGCCAGCAGCTTAGTCCAGGGGGAGACCCAGTACTTC. The chain recombines TRBV7-2 with TRBJ2-5, with D possibly TRBD1 on 6 matching bases. Deletions cut 1 base from V and 5 bases from J, with 8 bases between. CDR3 size: 13 residues. CDR1 is SGHTA, CDR2 FQGNSA, per germline.

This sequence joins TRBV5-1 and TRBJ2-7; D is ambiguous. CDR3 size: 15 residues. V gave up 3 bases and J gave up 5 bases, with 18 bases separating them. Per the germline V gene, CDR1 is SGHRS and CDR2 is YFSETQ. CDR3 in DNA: TGCGCCAGCAGCTCGAAACCCACCACATTCAACGAGCAGTACTTC. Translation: CASSSKPTTFNEQYF.

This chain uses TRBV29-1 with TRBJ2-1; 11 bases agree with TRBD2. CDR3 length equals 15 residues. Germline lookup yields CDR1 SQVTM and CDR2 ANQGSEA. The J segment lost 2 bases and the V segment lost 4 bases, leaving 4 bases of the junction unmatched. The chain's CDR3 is CSVGGTSGPYNEQFF. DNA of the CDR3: TGCAGCGTTGGAGGGACTAGCGGCCCCTACAATGAGCAGTTCTTC.

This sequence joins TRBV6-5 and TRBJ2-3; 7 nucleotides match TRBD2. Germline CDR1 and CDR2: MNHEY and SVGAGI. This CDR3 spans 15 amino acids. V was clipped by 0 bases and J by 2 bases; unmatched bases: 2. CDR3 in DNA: TGTGCCAGCAGTTACTCTAGCGGGCTCACAGATACGCAGTATTTT. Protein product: CASSYSSGLTDTQYF.